The T cell receptor beta chain described here comes from a study of blood T cell repertoires in COVID-19. Across the whole study: Samples of COVID-19 (acute and convalescent) were obtained from the United States, Italy and Spain. The cDNA or gDNA used as material had been derived from T cells, B-cell-depleted T cells, or PBMCs.

V lost 8 bases to trimming and J lost 7 bases; unmatched junction nucleotides: 7. Germline assignment: CDR1 MRHNA and CDR2 SNTAGT. The CDR3 has 13 residues. As originally analysed: The authors estimated nucleated cell counts from reference gene primer amplification. Assay: immunoSEQ multiplex PCR; the TCRdb copy retains only in-frame clones and omits some. V, J and clone size were drawn from that table, and D and trimming were deduced from the DNA. The sample yields some 150,000 clones, approximately 89% seen once. The TCR was taken from a human donor in a cohort sampled during active COVID-19. The sample was peripheral blood. This chain links TRBV6-4 with TRBJ2-2, with 7 positions matching TRBD1. CDR3 in DNA: TGTGCCAGCGCGACAGGGCAAGGCGGGGAGCTGTTTTTT. Translated, it gives CASATGQGGELFF.